The TCR beta chain described here comes from a study of T cells in Graves' hyperthyroidism and ophthalmopathy (dated by TCRdb to the late 2010s). In terms of the full investigation: To identify distinguishing TCR V-J signatures, a discovery cohort of 100 or so patients was used, comprising 43 with Graves' ophthalmopathy and some 57 with stable Graves' hyperthyroidism. Prospective prediction of ophthalmopathy was tested in an independent validation cohort consisting of roughly 20 hyperthyroidism patients and more than 15 patients who later progressed to ophthalmopathy. The 90 or so discovery patients were randomly split 7:3 into training and test sets. The study also compared thyroid tissue and blood T-cell repertoires from 6 or 7 Graves' hyperthyroidism patients. Following sampling, methimazole starting at 30 mg daily was given to hyperthyroidism patients, and high-dose intravenous methylprednisolone was given to ophthalmopathy patients. TCR Vbeta CDR3 sequencing of 120 to 150 peripheral blood samples (43 ophthalmopathy, about 75 hyperthyroidism and some 17 progressor patients) is reported in the paper. Study-level results and caveats: In cross-validation, a model built on a 13 V-J signature told ophthalmopathy apart from stable hyperthyroidism with approximately 91% sensitivity and about 81% specificity, and in testing the same model reached 80%/75%. Most expanded thyroid clonotypes (frequency above 0.001) were also detected in blood, a finding suggesting that blood repertoires may reflect thyroid immune responses. No statistical method was used to fix the sample size in advance, and group allocation was not hidden from the investigators. In validation, progression to ophthalmopathy was predicted by the model with 70% to 71% sensitivity and approximately 78% specificity, a median of 6.5 months before onset.

CDR1 and CDR2, per the germline V gene, are KGHSH and LQKENI. V gives up 5 bases and J gives up 7 bases, and the segment between their germline ends measures 14 bases. Its CDR3 holds 14 amino acids, cysteine through phenylalanine. Only CDR3 DNA is held: 42 bases, read in frame from base 1. About this clonotype itself: What this receptor recognizes is not known. Per-nucleotide qualities are absent, and no much larger clonotype sits a single base away.

The study excluded patients with uncontrolled infections, other autoimmune diseases, pregnancy or lactation. Clinical symptoms, serum thyroxine and TRAb, thyroid ultrasound, and orbital computed tomography formed the basis for the diagnoses. Total RNA was extracted using Trizol reagent, and RNA quality was assessed on an Agilent 2100 Bioanalyzer. The TCR beta CDR3 regions were amplified from the RNA transcripts. A first-round RT-PCR of the TCR CDR3 used the HTBI primer set with the Qiagen OneStep RT-PCR kit. Libraries were constructed in a second round of multiplex PCR, after which size selection and purification were performed. Libraries were sequenced paired-end with 100 bp reads on an Illumina HiSeq2000. On the study's bioinformatics: SOAPnuke was used to process the raw data, throwing out any read that contained adapters or uncalled bases, had a mean Phred below 15, or lacked an exact constant-primer or identifier match. High-quality paired reads were merged with COPE v1.2.5, and unique nucleotide sequences were defined as clonotypes. Clonotypes were aligned to IMGT TRBV, TRBD and TRBJ reference segments using MiTCR v1.1. The analysis included only V-J combinations with a frequency above 0.0001, which together covered around 99% of the repertoires. A TCS score was defined as the ratio between F50 (clonal expansion) and ExV (chaos), using BLOSUM62-based TCRdist between CDR3 peptides within each V-J. Welch's t-statistics and random forest reduced 500 to 550 V-J features to roughly 13, which were used in a naive Bayes classifier (R e1071). Thyroid-blood repertoire similarity was quantified with the Morisita-Horn index. The raw public reads went through TCRdb reprocessing: fastp at Q25, MiXCR clone calling, in-frame beta chains kept. Each CDR3 protein gets just one entry, which takes the most common genes and DNA from the rows behind it. For this entry, the V and J calls and clone size follow TCRdb and not the study's own pipeline. The sample profile shows 550,000 to 700,000 distinct CDR3 sequences; under 60% of them were found once. The ten largest account for 15% to 20% of the sample.

The TCR sequence derives from an adult woman with Graves' disease, either hyperthyroidism or ophthalmopathy (not recorded which). The rearranged chain carries TRBV18 and TRBJ2-2, and the D gene may be TRBD2, 5 bases matching. Material for sequencing was peripheral blood or thyroid tissue (not recorded which). In nucleotides, the sequence is TGTGCCAGCTCAGTCGTCGAGGGCGACGGGGAGCTGTTTTTT. This is translated as CASSVVEGDGELFF.